What follows are 5 T cell receptor beta chains derived from one specimen sequenced in a study of neurological immune-mediated disorders. TCRdb used MiXCR to reprocess the 5' RACE reads, holding one entry per CDR3 protein. This sample has 110,000 or so distinct CDR3 sequences, with about 3.2% found just once. The source material was PBMCs. The receptors here all came from a woman in her twenties or thirties with multiple sclerosis.

This clonotype was counted at least ten times. This chain links TRBV20-1 with TRBJ1-2, with a tentative D call TRBD1 (6 bases). The length of the CDR3 is 13 residues. CDR1 is DFQATT, CDR2 SNEGSKA, per germline (reference sequence). V shed 2 bases and J shed 3 bases, with 10 bases lying between them. This CDR3 reads CSARRQDHYGYTF. CDR3 nucleotide sequence: TGCAGTGCTAGACGACAGGATCACTATGGCTACACCTTC.

This clonotype has at least ten counts. V is TRBV7-2 and J is TRBJ2-7; D is undetermined. The V end lost 1 base, the J end lost 3 bases, and 13 bases lay between the germline ends. The CDR3 covers 15 residues. Germline assignment: CDR1 SGHTA and CDR2 FQGNSA. DNA of the CDR3: TGTGCCAGCAGCTTAGTGCCCAGCCAGCTCTACGAGCAGTACTTC. Amino acid sequence: CASSLVPSQLYEQYF.

This clonotype was picked up a small number of times. The V call is TRBV5-1, the J call TRBJ1-1, with no clear D. Germline values: CDR1 SGHRS, CDR2 YFSETQ. V shed 4 bases and J shed 0 bases, with 1 base lying between them. CDR3 length: 11 amino acids. The CDR3 region has the DNA TGCGCCAGCAGCATGAACACTGAAGCTTTCTTT. Protein sequence: CASSMNTEAFF.

Many counts were recorded for this clonotype. This chain joins TRBV20-1 and TRBJ1-6; no firm D call. The V end was cut by 6 bases, the J end by 11 bases, with 23 bases between. The germline CDR1 and CDR2 sequences are DFQATT and SNEGSKA (reference sequence). The CDR3 has 15 residues. The CDR3 sequence is CSARMKGGIIAPLHF. Written as DNA, the CDR3 is TGCAGTGCCCGGATGAAGGGAGGAATTATTGCACCCCTCCACTTT.

This clonotype came up many times. This CDR3 reads CASSLFLSDRTADRYMNTEAFF. The CDR3 DNA reads TGCGCCAGCAGCTTGTTCCTCTCAGATCGGACAGCCGACAGATACATGAACACTGAAGCTTTCTTT. This chain uses TRBV5-1 with TRBJ1-1; a possible D gene is TRBD1 (6 bases). With 1 base removed from V and 0 bases from J, the gap between germline ends came to 31 bases. The germline gives CDR1 SGHRS, CDR2 YFSETQ. CDR3 length equals 22 residues. Together with reference TRBV5-1 and TRBJ1-1, the CDR3 gives the full variable domain: KAGVTQTPRYLIKTRGQQVTLSCSPISGHRSVSWYQQTPGQGLQFLFEYFSETQRNKGNFPGRFSGRQFSNSRSEMNVSTLELGDSALYLCASSLFLSDRTADRYMNTEAFFGQGTRLTVV.